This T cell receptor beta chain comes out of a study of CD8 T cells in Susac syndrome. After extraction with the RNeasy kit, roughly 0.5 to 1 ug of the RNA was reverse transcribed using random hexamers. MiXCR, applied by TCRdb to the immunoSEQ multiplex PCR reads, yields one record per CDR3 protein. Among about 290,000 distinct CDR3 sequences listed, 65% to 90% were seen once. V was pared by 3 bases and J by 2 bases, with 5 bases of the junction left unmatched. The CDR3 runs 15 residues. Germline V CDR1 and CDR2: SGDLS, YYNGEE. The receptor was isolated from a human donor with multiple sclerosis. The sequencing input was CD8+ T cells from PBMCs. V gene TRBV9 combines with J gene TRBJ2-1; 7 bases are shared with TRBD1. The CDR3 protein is CASSEDRNAYNEQFF. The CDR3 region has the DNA TGTGCCAGCAGCGAGGACAGGAACGCCTACAATGAGCAGTTCTTC. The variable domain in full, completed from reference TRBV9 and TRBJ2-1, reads DSGVTQTPKHLITATGQRVTLRCSPRSGDLSVYWYQQSLDQGLQFLIQYYNGEERAKGNILERFSAQQFPDLHSELNLSSLELGDSALYFCASSEDRNAYNEQFFGPGTRLTVL.